Listed below are T cell receptor beta chains from one sample, sequenced in a study of CXCR3-negative and CXCR3-positive naive CD8 T cells. One entry per CDR3 protein, without DNA, is what TCRdb gives after re-calling the 5' RACE reads. Its table records around 61,000 distinct CDR3 sequences. Sequencing input: naive CXCR3+ CD8+ T cells from blood. These receptors all come from a human donor in good health. Some clones in this sample may be carry-over from other donors' samples. The CDR3 runs from the conserved cysteine through the conserved F or W.

TRBV25-1,TRBJ1-4,15,CASSVDRSTNEKLFF
TRBV7-9,TRBJ1-4,15,CASSPLGQDNEKLFF
TRBV7-8,TRBJ2-1,16,CASSQEANTPYNEQFF
TRBV4-1,TRBJ2-1,14,CASSPELGDHEQFF
TRBV18,TRBJ1-1,14,CASSPADSPTKAFF
TRBV7-9,TRBJ2-2,14,CASSPGHLPGELFF
TRBV6-2/TRBV6-3,TRBJ1-5,14,CASSTGQGSQPQHF
TRBV10-3,TRBJ2-7,13,CAISDTGVYEQYF
TRBV7-2,TRBJ2-3,15,CASSLVLADTDTQYF
TRBV29-1,TRBJ2-5,11,CSPRTEETQYF
TRBV12-3/TRBV12-4,TRBJ1-2,15,CASIPTPGQPYGYTF
TRBV29-1,TRBJ1-3,15,CSVEDWGRGGNTIYF
TRBV7-6,TRBJ1-1,18,CASSSNEGTGLSYTEAFF
TRBV6-6,TRBJ2-7,16,CASSYPREGLNYEQYF
TRBV7-3,TRBJ2-1,12,CASSDRHNEQFF
TRBV7-3,TRBJ2-1,14,CASSQSGGDGEQFF
TRBV7-9,TRBJ2-7,15,CASSPYPDPEGEQYF
TRBV29-1,TRBJ2-3,12,CSVRTGADTQYF
TRBV3-1,TRBJ2-1,20,CASSLGPNSGEPSSYNEQFF
TRBV3-1,TRBJ1-2,16,CANSQPTAGTSYGYTF
TRBV7-9,TRBJ1-1,13,CASSLQGNTEAFF
TRBV28,TRBJ1-3,14,CASSLHISGNTIYF
TRBV20-1,TRBJ2-1,16,CSARGFTSGDYNEQFF
TRBV3-1,TRBJ2-1,15,CASSQGGGLPHEQFF
TRBV15,TRBJ1-1,18,CATSKFGDRASPSTEAFF
TRBV7-9,TRBJ1-1,16,CASSLTIPGEYTEAFF
TRBV29-1,TRBJ2-2,13,CSVLSTSAGELFF
TRBV21-1,TRBJ2-4,16,CASSNHMRIAKNIQYF
TRBV29-1,TRBJ2-1,18,CSVESGATKFSSYNEQFF
TRBV28,TRBJ2-1,13,CASSSGAAGEQFF
TRBV7-9,TRBJ2-7,14,CASSRSTDSYEQYF
TRBV12-3/TRBV12-4,TRBJ2-7,14,CASSFGRHNYEQYF
TRBV7-2,TRBJ2-1,16,CASSPGTGKSYNEQFF
TRBV5-1,TRBJ1-4,16,CASSVTGGWAGEKLFF
TRBV19,TRBJ1-1,12,CASETGNTEAFF
TRBV7-9,TRBJ2-7,12,CASSPGTNEQYF
TRBV7-2,TRBJ2-5,13,CASSLVSVETQYF
TRBV29-1,TRBJ2-1,16,CSAPGALAGGRGEQFF
TRBV6-6,TRBJ1-6,17,CASRWTAPSSYNSPLHF
TRBV7-3,TRBJ1-5,13,CASSLGFGQPQHF
TRBV27,TRBJ1-1,14,CASSLRAPALEAFF
TRBV7-8,TRBJ2-2,13,CASSLGGTGELFF
TRBV9,TRBJ2-3,16,CASSVDAGDYTDTQYF
TRBV30,TRBJ1-2,13,CAWRGQAFYGYTF
TRBV14,TRBJ2-1,13,CASSTYRGAEQFF
TRBV9,TRBJ2-7,17,CASSAVDLVNGSYEQYF
TRBV20-1,TRBJ2-5,14,CSARDWTGEETQYF
TRBV14,TRBJ2-7,16,CASSQSQGQGAGEQYF
TRBV7-8,TRBJ2-4,16,CASSKITGDAKNIQYF
TRBV11-3,TRBJ2-3,14,CASSSPTGTDTQYF
TRBV23-1,TRBJ1-5,14,CASRPGQSNQPQHF
TRBV27,TRBJ2-5,16,CASSLLGRQPQETQYF
TRBV28,TRBJ2-3,17,CASSLDSHSTSTDTQYF
TRBV12-3/TRBV12-4,TRBJ2-7,12,CASQQGITEQYF